This is a list of T cell receptor beta chains from one sample in a study of cytomegalovirus exposure and HLA in healthy donors. Generated by immunoSEQ multiplex PCR, the TCRdb table keeps only in-frame clones and is missing some. This sample carries some 180,000 clones, about 77% of them seen once, and the ten largest clones take roughly 3%. The specimen was PBMCs. The receptor source for this set is a female donor in good health and CMV-seronegative. CDR3s include the opening cysteine and the closing phenylalanine or tryptophan. A D gene is named only where the DNA matches it firmly. Some rows mark clone size as missing; the rest say once, few, many or name a class of expanded clone.

clone size	D gene	V gene	J gene	CDR3 DNA	CDR3 protein
once	TRBD1	TRBV7-2	TRBJ2-2	TGTGCCAGCAGTCTTCGAGGGGGCGGTTTCGCGAACACCGGGGAGCTGTTTTTT	CASSLRGGGFANTGELFF
.	.	TRBV6-5	TRBJ1-2	TGTGCCAGCAGTTACGCCCAACAGGGCAGGGGCTATGGCTACACCTTC	CASSYAQQGRGYGYTF
.	TRBD2	TRBV6-5	TRBJ2-7	TGTGCCACCTCCCTGGGGACTAGCGGTTACGAGCAGTACTTC	CATSLGTSGYEQYF
.	TRBD1	TRBV5-4	TRBJ1-3	TGTGCCAGCGGTTCTACAGGGGAAACACCTGGAAACACCATATATTTT	CASGSTGETPGNTIYF
.	.	TRBV12-5	TRBJ1-3	TGTGCTAGTGGTTTCTCGGACAGTTCCCGTGGAAACACCATATATTTT	CASGFSDSSRGNTIYF
.	TRBD1	TRBV5-1	TRBJ1-5	TGCGCCAGCAGCTTGGGGACGGGACAGGGTGGCCAGCCCCAGCATTTT	CASSLGTGQGGQPQHF
.	.	TRBV5-1	TRBJ2-1	TGCGTCAGCAGCTTGGACCCCAGGGGTGAGCAGTTCTTC	CVSSLDPRGEQFF
.	.	TRBV27	TRBJ2-7	TGTGCCAGCACGGGACACATCGGCGAGCAGTACTTC	CASTGHIGEQYF
.	TRBD1	TRBV9	TRBJ2-7	TGTGCCAGCAGCCAATCCGGGACAGCCTACGAGCAGTACTTC	CASSQSGTAYEQYF
many	.	TRBV11-2	TRBJ1-2	TGTGCCAGCAGCTTAGGGGGCGGCTACACCTTC	CASSLGGGYTF
.	.	TRBV19	TRBJ1-5	TGTGCCAGTAGTCCACACAGGGATGATCAGCCCCAGCATTTT	CASSPHRDDQPQHF
.	.	TRBV7-2	TRBJ2-2	TGTGCCAGCAGCCCCCGGAGTAGCGGTAACACCGGGGAGCTGTTTTTT	CASSPRSSGNTGELFF
.	.	TRBV6-4	TRBJ1-1	TGTGCCAGCAGGCCCGCGGGGCCGAACACTGAAGCTTTCTTT	CASRPAGPNTEAFF
once	.	TRBV4-1	TRBJ1-1	TGCGCCAGCAGCCAAGCCCACGGAGCGAACACTGAAGCTTTCTTT	CASSQAHGANTEAFF
.	.	TRBV6-1	TRBJ1-1	TGTGCCAGCAGTACTCGCGGCGGTACTGAAGCTTTCTTT	CASSTRGGTEAFF
.	.	TRBV28	TRBJ1-1	TGTGCCAGCACGGTTTGGAACACTGAAGCTTTCTTT	CASTVWNTEAFF
.	.	TRBV4-2	TRBJ2-1	TGTGCCAGCACCCGAATTAGCGGTAGCTCCTACAATGAGCAGTTCTTC	CASTRISGSSYNEQFF
.	.	TRBV7-3	TRBJ2-1	TGTGCCAGCAGCTTAATATTCCTAGGAGAGCAGTTCTTC	CASSLIFLGEQFF
.	.	TRBV19	TRBJ2-7	TGTGCCAGTAGTATGGGGCTAGTGGGCGAGCAGTACTTC	CASSMGLVGEQYF
.	TRBD1	TRBV11-2	TRBJ2-1	TGTGCCAGCAGACCCGTGAGGGGGCCGGGGAATGAGCAGTTCTTC	CASRPVRGPGNEQFF
.	.	TRBV2	TRBJ1-5	TGTGCCAGCTGTCGTGGTCGGGACGGGGGGGACAATCAGCCCCAGCATTTT	CASCRGRDGGDNQPQHF
.	.	TRBV7-9	TRBJ2-2	TGTTCCAGCAGCGAGGACACGTTAACCGGGGAGCTGTTTTTT	CSSSEDTLTGELFF
.	TRBD1	TRBV7-9	TRBJ2-1	TGTGCCAGCAGCTTAGCGGAGATCGGGACAGGGGGGGATGAGCAGTTCTTC	CASSLAEIGTGGDEQFF
.	TRBD1	TRBV30	TRBJ1-1	TGTGCCTGGAGTAAGGGGGCGAACACTGAAGCTTTCTTT	CAWSKGANTEAFF
.	.	TRBV6-6	TRBJ1-6	TGTGCCAGCAGTGACGGACAGAGAAATTCACCCCTCCACTTT	CASSDGQRNSPLHF
.	TRBD1	TRBV2	TRBJ2-7	TGTGCCAGCAGAGGGACAGGGGACCCAACCTACGAGCAGTACTTC	CASRGTGDPTYEQYF
few	.	TRBV7-9	TRBJ1-4	TGTGCCAGCAGCTCCGAGTTGTTATCAGGCAATGAAAAACTGTTTTTT	CASSSELLSGNEKLFF
.	.	TRBV30	TRBJ1-6	TGTGCCTGGAGTTTTGAGGGAATGGGTTCACCCCTCCACTTT	CAWSFEGMGSPLHF
.	TRBD2	TRBV6-5	TRBJ2-7	TGTGCCAGCAGTTATCTAGCGGAAAATCCCTACGAGCAGTACTTC	CASSYLAENPYEQYF
few	.	TRBV19	TRBJ1-2	TGTGCCAGTAGTATAGTGGGCAGGGCTAACTATGGCTACACCTTC	CASSIVGRANYGYTF
few	.	TRBV7-8	TRBJ1-5	TGTGCCAGCAGCTTAGAGAGTCGACAGCTGGTGAATCAGCCCCAGCATTTT	CASSLESRQLVNQPQHF
few	.	TRBV2	TRBJ2-4	TGTGCCAGCAGTCCTAAAAACATTCAGTACTTC	CASSPKNIQYF
.	TRBD2	TRBV12-5	TRBJ2-1	TGTGCTAGTGGACGGGGGATAGCGGGAGGGCCCCATGAGCAGTTCTTC	CASGRGIAGGPHEQFF
.	TRBD1	TRBV7-2	TRBJ1-2	TGTGCCAGCAGCTTAGAGCCGGGACAGGGAAGGAAAAACACCTTC	CASSLEPGQGRKNTF
.	TRBD2	TRBV30	TRBJ2-2	TGTGCCTGCCTGCCATCTAGCGGAACCGCGAACACCGGGGAGCTGTTTTTT	CACLPSSGTANTGELFF
.	.	TRBV7-7	TRBJ2-5	TGTGCCAGCAGCCCGGGACTCGTCCAAGAGACCCAGTACTTC	CASSPGLVQETQYF
.	TRBD1	TRBV2	TRBJ2-5	TGTGCCAGCAGTGAGATTGGGACAGGGGGACAAGAGACCCAGTACTTC	CASSEIGTGGQETQYF
.	.	TRBV4-1	TRBJ2-3	TGCGCCAGCAGCCAAGAAGTAACCCCCGCCGGAGGAGATACGCAGTATTTT	CASSQEVTPAGGDTQYF
.	.	TRBV7-9	TRBJ2-7	TGTGCCAGCAGCTTAGGGGGGGACGGGGGACTGAGCTACGAGCAGTACTTC	CASSLGGDGGLSYEQYF
.	TRBD1	TRBV6-5	TRBJ1-5	TGTGCCACCCGGACAGGGGGAAACAATCAGCCCCAGCATTTT	CATRTGGNNQPQHF
.	TRBD1	TRBV9	TRBJ1-1	TGTGCCAGCAGCGTTGGGACAGGTCTATCGAACACTGAAGCTTTCTTT	CASSVGTGLSNTEAFF
.	.	TRBV30	TRBJ1-1	TGTGCCTGGACCAGGGATACTCTCACTGAAGCTTTCTTT	CAWTRDTLTEAFF
few	.	TRBV7-9	TRBJ1-4	TGTTCCAGCATGCGGGGGAATGAAAAACTGTTTTTT	CSSMRGNEKLFF
.	TRBD1	TRBV27	TRBJ1-1	TGTGCCAGCAGTTTATCGGGCCAGAGGACAGGGGAGACTGAAGCTTTCTTT	CASSLSGQRTGETEAFF
once	.	TRBV19	TRBJ2-1	TGTGCCAGTAGTGAACAGGGGGGGGACTACAATGAGCAGTTCTTC	CASSEQGGDYNEQFF
.	.	TRBV14	TRBJ1-1	TGTGCCAGCAGCCAAGACAGGGAGGCTGAAGCTTTCTTT	CASSQDREAEAFF
.	.	TRBV5-4	TRBJ2-4	TGTGCCAGCAGCAAAGACAGTGGGGAAATTGGCATTCAGTACTTC	CASSKDSGEIGIQYF
.	TRBD1	TRBV6-1	TRBJ2-7	TGTGCCAGCAGTGACCTTAGGACAGGGACTTACGAGCAGTACTTC	CASSDLRTGTYEQYF
.	.	TRBV7-9	TRBJ2-7	TGTGCCAGCAGCTTAGCTGGCAGGGGGGCGTACGAGCAGTACTTC	CASSLAGRGAYEQYF
.	.	TRBV5-1	TRBJ2-3	TGCGCCAGCAGCCCTGGCCATCGGGGAGATACGCAGTATTTT	CASSPGHRGDTQYF
once	.	TRBV7-9	TRBJ1-6	TGTGCCAGCAGTTACGACAGAACCTATAATTCACCCCTCCACTTT	CASSYDRTYNSPLHF
.	.	TRBV6-1	TRBJ1-2	TGTGCCAGCAGTGAAGCTTTATCTAACTATGGCTACACCTTC	CASSEALSNYGYTF